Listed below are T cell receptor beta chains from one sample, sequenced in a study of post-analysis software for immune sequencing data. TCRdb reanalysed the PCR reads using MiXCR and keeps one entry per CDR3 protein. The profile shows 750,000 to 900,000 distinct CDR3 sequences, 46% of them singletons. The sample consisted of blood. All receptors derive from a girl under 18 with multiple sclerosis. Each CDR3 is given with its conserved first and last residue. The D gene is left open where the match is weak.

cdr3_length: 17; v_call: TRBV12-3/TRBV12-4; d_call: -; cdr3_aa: CASSSDTRGLRTDTQYF
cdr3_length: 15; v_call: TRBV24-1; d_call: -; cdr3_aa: CATRRIGRHSYEQYF
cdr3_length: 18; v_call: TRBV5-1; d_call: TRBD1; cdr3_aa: CASSYVGQGSLRAYEQYF
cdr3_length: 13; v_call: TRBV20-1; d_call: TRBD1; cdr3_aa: CSVTTGGVFGYTF
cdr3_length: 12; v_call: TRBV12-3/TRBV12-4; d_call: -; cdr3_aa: CASSQTTYEQYF
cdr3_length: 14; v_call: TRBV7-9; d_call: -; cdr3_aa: CASSPSSAYTEAFF
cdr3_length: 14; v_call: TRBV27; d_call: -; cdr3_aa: CASSLGQPPVEQYF
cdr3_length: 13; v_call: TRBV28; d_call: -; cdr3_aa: CATTGAATDTQYF
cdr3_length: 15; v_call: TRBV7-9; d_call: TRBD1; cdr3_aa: CASSLKGTGLYGCTF
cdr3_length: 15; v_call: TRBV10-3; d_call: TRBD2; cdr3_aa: CAISERKAGDSEQFF
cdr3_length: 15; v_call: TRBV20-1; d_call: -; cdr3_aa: CSASHLGGRTDTQYF
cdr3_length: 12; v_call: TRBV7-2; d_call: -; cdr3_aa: CASSAGGGLLHF
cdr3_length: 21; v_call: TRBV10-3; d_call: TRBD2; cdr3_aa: CAISVDPPELAGGSGANVLTF
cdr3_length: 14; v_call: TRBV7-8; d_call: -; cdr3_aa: CASSTVTGGYGYTF
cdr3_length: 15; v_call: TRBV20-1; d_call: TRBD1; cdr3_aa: CSATTGTGLPYEQYF
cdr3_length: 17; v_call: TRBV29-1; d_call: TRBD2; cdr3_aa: CSVLGTSGRGGTDTQYF
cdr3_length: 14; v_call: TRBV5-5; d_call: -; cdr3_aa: CASSLQTVAGEQYF
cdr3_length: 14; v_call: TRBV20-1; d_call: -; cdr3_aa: CSARDTRGNGEQYF
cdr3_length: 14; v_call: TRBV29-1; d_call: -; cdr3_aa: CSVPTGTHSYEQYF
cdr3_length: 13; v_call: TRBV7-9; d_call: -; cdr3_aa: CASSLGAVETQYF
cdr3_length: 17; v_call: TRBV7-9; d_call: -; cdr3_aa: CASSLGRASLLGETQYF
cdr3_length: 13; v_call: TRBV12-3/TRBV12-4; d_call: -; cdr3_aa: CASSSRTEEKLFF
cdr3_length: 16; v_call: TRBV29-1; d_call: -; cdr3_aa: CSVAGNTGTYSYEQYF
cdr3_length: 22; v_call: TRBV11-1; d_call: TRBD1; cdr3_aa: CASSPGTGPSQFLAELQETQYF
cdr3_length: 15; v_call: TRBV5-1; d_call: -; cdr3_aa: CASSRGATGGLEQYF
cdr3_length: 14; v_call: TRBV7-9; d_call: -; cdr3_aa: CASSFAGVGSEQYF
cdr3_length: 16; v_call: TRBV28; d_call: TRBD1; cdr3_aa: CASSGDGQGANYGYTF
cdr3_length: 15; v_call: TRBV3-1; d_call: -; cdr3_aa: CASSAEVWGNNEQYF
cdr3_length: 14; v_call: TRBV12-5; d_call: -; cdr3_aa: CASGPGDKTGTQYF
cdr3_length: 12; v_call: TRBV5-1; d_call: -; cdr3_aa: CASSTGREELFF
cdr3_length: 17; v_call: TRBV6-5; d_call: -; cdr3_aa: CASSYSASGPGHQPQHF
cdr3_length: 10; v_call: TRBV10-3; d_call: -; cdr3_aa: CAAGGDTQYF
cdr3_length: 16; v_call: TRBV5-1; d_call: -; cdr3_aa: CASSPYAGTNTGELFF
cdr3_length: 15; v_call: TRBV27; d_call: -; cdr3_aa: CASGLGTARGTEAFF
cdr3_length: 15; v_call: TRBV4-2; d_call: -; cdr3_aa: CASSQFVGVRETQYF
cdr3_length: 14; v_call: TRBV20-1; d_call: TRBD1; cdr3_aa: CSARPTGSEDTQYF
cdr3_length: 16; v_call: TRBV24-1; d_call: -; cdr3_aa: CATSEPRAKGNQPQHF
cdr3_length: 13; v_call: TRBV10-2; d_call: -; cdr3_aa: CASSRTDNYGYTF
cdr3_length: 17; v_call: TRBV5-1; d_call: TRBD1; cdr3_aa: CASSVEGQGLFNTEAFF
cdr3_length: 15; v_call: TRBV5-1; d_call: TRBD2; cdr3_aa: CASSLVAGGFSEQFF
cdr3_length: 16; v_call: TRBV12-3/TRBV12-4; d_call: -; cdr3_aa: CASSLSKGGGNQPQHF
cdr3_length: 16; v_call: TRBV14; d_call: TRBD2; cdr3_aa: CASSQETSGYTDTQYF
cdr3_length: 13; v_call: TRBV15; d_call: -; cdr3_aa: CATSSPQRDTQYF
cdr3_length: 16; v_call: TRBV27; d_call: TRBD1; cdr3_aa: CASSFSPGQRAYEQYF
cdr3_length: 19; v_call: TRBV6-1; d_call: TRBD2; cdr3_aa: CASSEFLASGRAGKDTQYF
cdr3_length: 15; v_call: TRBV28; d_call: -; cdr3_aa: CASSHLGTSTDTQYF
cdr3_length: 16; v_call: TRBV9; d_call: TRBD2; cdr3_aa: CASSVDKTSGLYEQYF
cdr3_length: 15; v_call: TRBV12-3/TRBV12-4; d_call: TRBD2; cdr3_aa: CATKWRLAGHNEQFF
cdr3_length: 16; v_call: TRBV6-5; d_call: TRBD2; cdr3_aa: CASTTDAGGGRNEQFF
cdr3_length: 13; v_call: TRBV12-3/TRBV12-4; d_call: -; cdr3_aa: CASSLTENSPLHF
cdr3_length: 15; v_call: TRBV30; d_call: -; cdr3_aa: CAWSVTGSPSDEQFF
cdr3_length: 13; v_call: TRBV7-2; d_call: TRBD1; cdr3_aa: CASSSGTGVRYTF
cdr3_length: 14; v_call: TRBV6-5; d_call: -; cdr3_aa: CASRHPDRTYGYTF
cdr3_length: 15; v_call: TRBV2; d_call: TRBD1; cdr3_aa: CASSGRAGGKYGYTF
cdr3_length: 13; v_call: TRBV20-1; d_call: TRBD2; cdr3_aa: CSAKAGGPETQYF
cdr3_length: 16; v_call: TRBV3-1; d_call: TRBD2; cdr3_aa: CASSQGGLAVYNEQFF
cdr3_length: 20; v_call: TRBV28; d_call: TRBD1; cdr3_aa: CASRPGFGQGDPSGANVLTF
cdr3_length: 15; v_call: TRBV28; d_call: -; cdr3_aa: CASSSTEATNEKLFF
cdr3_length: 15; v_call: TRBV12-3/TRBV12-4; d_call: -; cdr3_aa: CASSVPAPAKNIQYF